The present T cell receptor (beta chain) was sequenced within a study of blood T cell repertoires in COVID-19. Looking at the study overall: From the United States, Italy and Spain came samples of acute and convalescent COVID-19. T cells, B-cell-depleted T cells, or PBMCs supplied cDNA or gDNA.

As handled by the study authors: Scientists estimated how many nucleated cells there were by amplifying reference gene primers. This table comes from immunoSEQ multiplex PCR, and its TCRdb copy is limited to in-frame clones, with some not included. V and J calls and clone size are as listed in that table; D and trimming were resolved from the DNA. The sample includes some 210,000 clones, roughly four fifths of them seen just once. The CDR3 totals 13 residues. Trimming shortened V by 5 bases and J by 3 bases, and 11 bases separated the two germline ends. The clonotype was recovered from a woman aged 40 to 50 with acute or convalescent COVID-19. The chain joins TRBV12-3 or TRBV12-4 to TRBJ2-7; possibly TRBD1 for D (6 bases). What was sequenced was peripheral blood. The CDR3 DNA reads as TGTGCCAGCAGTCCAGGGGATCTCTACGAGCAGTACTTC. It specifies CASSPGDLYEQYF.